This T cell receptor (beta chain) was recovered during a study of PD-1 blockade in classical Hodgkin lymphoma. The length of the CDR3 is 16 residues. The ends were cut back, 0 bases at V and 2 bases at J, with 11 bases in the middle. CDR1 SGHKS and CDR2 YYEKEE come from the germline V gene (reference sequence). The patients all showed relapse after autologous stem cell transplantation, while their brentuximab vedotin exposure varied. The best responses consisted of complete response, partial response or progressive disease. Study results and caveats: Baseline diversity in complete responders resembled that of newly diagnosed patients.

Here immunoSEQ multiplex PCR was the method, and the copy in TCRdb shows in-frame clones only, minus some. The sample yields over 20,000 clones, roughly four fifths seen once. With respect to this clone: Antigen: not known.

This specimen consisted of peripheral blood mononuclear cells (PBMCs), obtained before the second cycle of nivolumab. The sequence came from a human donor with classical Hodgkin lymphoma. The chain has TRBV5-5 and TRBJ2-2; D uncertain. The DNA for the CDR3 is TGTGCCAGCAGCTTGGCCGTGCTTGCCAACACCGGGGAGCTGTTTTTT. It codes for CASSLAVLANTGELFF. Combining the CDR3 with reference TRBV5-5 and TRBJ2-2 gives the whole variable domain DAGVTQSPTHLIKTRGQQVTLRCSPISGHKSVSWYQQVLGQGPQFIFQYYEKEERGRGNFPDRFSARQFPNYSSELNVNALLLGDSALYLCASSLAVLANTGELFFGEGSRLTVL.